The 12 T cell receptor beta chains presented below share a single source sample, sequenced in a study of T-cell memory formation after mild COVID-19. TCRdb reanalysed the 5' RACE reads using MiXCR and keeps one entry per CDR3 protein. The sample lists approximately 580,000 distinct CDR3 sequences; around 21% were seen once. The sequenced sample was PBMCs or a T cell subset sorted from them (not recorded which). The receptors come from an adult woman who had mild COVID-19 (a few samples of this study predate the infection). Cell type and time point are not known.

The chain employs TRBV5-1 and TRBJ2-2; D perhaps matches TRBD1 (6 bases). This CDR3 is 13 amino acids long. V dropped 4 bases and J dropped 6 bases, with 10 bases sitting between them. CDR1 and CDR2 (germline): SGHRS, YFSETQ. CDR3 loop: CASSGTGPGELFF. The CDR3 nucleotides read TGCGCCAGCAGCGGAACAGGGCCCGGGGAGCTGTTTTTT.

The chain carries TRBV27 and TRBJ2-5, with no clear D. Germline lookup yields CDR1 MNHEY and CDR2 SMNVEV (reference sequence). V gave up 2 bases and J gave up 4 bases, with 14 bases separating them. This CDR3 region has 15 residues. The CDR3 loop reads CASSLGPLLLETQYF. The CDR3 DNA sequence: TGTGCCAGCAGTTTAGGCCCTCTACTATTAGAGACCCAGTACTTC.

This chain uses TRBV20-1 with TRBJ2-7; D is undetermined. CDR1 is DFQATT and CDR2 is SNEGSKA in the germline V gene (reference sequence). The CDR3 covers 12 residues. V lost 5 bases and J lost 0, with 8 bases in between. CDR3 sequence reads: CSARQSSYEQYF. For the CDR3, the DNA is TGCAGTGCTCGGCAAAGCTCCTACGAGCAGTACTTC.

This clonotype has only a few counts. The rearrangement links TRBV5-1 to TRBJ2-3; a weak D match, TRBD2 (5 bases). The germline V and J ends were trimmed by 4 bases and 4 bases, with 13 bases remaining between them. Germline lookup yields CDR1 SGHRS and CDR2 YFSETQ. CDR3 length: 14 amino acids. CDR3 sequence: CASSTGRLADTQYF. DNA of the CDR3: TGCGCCAGCAGCACGGGGAGATTAGCAGATACGCAGTATTTT.

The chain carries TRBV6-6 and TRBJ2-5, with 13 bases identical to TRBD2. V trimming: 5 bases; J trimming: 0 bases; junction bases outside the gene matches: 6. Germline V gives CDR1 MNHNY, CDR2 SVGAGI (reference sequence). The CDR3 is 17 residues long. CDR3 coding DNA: TGTGCCAGCAGTCGAGGGACTAGCGGGACCCACCAAGAGACCCAGTACTTC. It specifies CASSRGTSGTHQETQYF.

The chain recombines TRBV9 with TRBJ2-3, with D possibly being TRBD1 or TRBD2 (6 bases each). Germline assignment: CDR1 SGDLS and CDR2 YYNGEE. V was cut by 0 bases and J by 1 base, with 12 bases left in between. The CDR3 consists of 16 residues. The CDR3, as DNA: TGTGCCAGCAGCGTAGCTTGGGGGGCCGGCACAGATACGCAGTATTTT. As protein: CASSVAWGAGTDTQYF.

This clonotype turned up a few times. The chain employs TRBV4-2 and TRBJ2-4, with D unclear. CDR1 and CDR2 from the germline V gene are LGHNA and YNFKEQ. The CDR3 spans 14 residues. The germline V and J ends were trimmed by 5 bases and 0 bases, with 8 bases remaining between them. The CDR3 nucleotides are TGTGCCAGCAGCTGGGAAGGAGCCAAAAACATTCAGTACTTC. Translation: CASSWEGAKNIQYF.

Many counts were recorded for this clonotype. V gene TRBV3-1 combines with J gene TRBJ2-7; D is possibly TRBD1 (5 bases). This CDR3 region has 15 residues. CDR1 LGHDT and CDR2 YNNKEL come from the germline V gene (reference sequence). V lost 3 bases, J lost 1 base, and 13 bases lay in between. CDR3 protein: CASSHPQGRSYEQYF. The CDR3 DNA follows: TGTGCCAGCAGCCACCCCCAGGGTAGGTCCTACGAGCAGTACTTC.

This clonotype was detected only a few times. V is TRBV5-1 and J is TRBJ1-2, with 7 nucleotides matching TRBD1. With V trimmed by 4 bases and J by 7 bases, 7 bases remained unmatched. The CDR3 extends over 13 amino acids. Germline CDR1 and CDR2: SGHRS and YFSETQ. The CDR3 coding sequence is TGCGCCAGCAGCATAGGACAGGAGAGTGGCTACACCTTC. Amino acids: CASSIGQESGYTF.

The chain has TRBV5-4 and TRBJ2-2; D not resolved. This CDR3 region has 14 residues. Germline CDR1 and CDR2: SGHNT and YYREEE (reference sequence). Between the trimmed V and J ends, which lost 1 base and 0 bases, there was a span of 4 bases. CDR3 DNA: TGTGCCAGCAGCTTGAACTCGAACACCGGGGAGCTGTTTTTT. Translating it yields CASSLNSNTGELFF.

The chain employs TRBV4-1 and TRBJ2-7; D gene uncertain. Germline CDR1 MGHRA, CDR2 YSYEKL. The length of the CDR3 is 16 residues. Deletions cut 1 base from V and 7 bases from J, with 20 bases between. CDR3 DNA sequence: TGCGCCAGCAGCCAAGTGCCGCGCCTCGAATACCTAGAGCAGTACTTC. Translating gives CASSQVPRLEYLEQYF.

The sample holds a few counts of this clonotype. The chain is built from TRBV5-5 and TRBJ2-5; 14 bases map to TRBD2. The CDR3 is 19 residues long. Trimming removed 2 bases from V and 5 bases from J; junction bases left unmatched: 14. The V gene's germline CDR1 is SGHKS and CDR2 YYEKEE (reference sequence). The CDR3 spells CASSFRGLAGGAVRETQYF. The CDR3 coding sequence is TGTGCCAGCAGCTTTAGAGGACTAGCGGGAGGAGCGGTCAGGGAGACCCAGTACTTC.